Listed below are T cell receptor beta chains from one sample, sequenced in a study of early T cells in non-severe SARS-CoV-2 infection. TCRdb reprocessed the 5' RACE reads via MiXCR and lists one record per CDR3 protein. The sample comprises some 57,000 distinct CDR3 sequences, more than 9.5% of which are singletons, and 10% rests with the top ten. Sequencing was done on a sample of whole blood. The receptors here all came from an adult who was a healthcare worker with PCR-confirmed SARS-CoV-2 infection or an uninfected control (not recorded which). The CDR3 runs from the conserved cysteine through the conserved F or W. Each record gives: CDR3 protein, CDR3 DNA, clone size, D gene, V gene, J gene. A D gene is named only where the DNA matches it firmly. Clone size is given for some rows only: seen once, a few or many times, or a class if the clone is expanded.

cdr3_aa: CSVLDTEAFF
cdr3_nt: TGCAGCGTGTTGGACACTGAAGCTTTCTTT
clone_size: few
d_call: NA
v_call: TRBV29-1
j_call: TRBJ1-1

cdr3_aa: CASSRWKETQYF
cdr3_nt: TGTGCCAGCAGTAGGTGGAAAGAGACCCAGTACTTC
clone_size: few
d_call: NA
v_call: TRBV19
j_call: TRBJ2-5

cdr3_aa: CSAPGEHTGELFF
cdr3_nt: TGCAGTGCCCCAGGGGAACACACCGGGGAGCTGTTTTTT
clone_size: NA
d_call: NA
v_call: TRBV20-1
j_call: TRBJ2-2

cdr3_aa: CSATETLGKQYF
cdr3_nt: TGCAGTGCTACCGAAACGCTCGGTAAGCAGTACTTC
clone_size: NA
d_call: NA
v_call: TRBV20-1
j_call: TRBJ2-7

cdr3_aa: CASSQEDRFGNEQFF
cdr3_nt: TGCGCCAGCAGCCAAGAAGACAGGTTTGGGAATGAGCAGTTCTTC
clone_size: NA
d_call: NA
v_call: TRBV4-1
j_call: TRBJ2-1

cdr3_aa: CSARDIQADEKLFF
cdr3_nt: TGCAGTGCTAGAGATATACAGGCCGATGAAAAACTGTTTTTT
clone_size: NA
d_call: NA
v_call: TRBV20-1
j_call: TRBJ1-4

cdr3_aa: CASSSGLAGVGTYEQYF
cdr3_nt: TGTGCCAGCAGCTCCGGACTAGCGGGAGTTGGCACCTACGAGCAGTACTTC
clone_size: NA
d_call: TRBD2
v_call: TRBV7-2
j_call: TRBJ2-7

cdr3_aa: CASSEGPDTQYF
cdr3_nt: TGTGCCAGCAGTGAGGGTCCAGATACGCAGTATTTT
clone_size: NA
d_call: NA
v_call: TRBV27
j_call: TRBJ2-3

cdr3_aa: CSVEGTSGGGTDTQYF
cdr3_nt: TGCAGCGTTGAAGGGACTAGCGGGGGCGGAACAGATACGCAGTATTTT
clone_size: many
d_call: TRBD2
v_call: TRBV29-1
j_call: TRBJ2-3

cdr3_aa: CASRERGASYNEQFF
cdr3_nt: TGCGCCAGCAGGGAGCGGGGGGCATCCTACAATGAGCAGTTCTTC
clone_size: many
d_call: TRBD2
v_call: TRBV4-1
j_call: TRBJ2-1

cdr3_aa: CASSSRGVRGSGEAFF
cdr3_nt: TGTGCCAGCAGCTCTCGCGGGGTCAGGGGATCGGGAGAAGCTTTCTTT
clone_size: few
d_call: NA
v_call: TRBV11-2
j_call: TRBJ1-1

cdr3_aa: CSVRGTGGDEQFF
cdr3_nt: TGCAGCGTTCGAGGGACAGGGGGTGATGAGCAGTTCTTC
clone_size: NA
d_call: TRBD1
v_call: TRBV29-1
j_call: TRBJ2-1

cdr3_aa: CASSEALAGWDGELFF
cdr3_nt: TGTGCCAGCAGTGAAGCGCTTGCAGGGTGGGACGGGGAGCTGTTTTTT
clone_size: NA
d_call: NA
v_call: TRBV6-1
j_call: TRBJ2-2

cdr3_aa: CASSSRQGANTF
cdr3_nt: TGCGCCAGCAGCTCTAGACAGGGGGCTAACACCTTC
clone_size: many
d_call: TRBD1
v_call: TRBV4-1
j_call: TRBJ1-2

cdr3_aa: CASSLDGLVRVEPYEQYF
cdr3_nt: TGTGCCAGCAGCCTCGACGGCCTAGTCCGCGTTGAACCCTACGAGCAGTACTTC
clone_size: few
d_call: NA
v_call: TRBV12-3/TRBV12-4
j_call: TRBJ2-7

cdr3_aa: CATRSRGGSGELFF
cdr3_nt: TGTGCCACCCGGTCCCGGGGCGGTTCCGGGGAGCTGTTTTTT
clone_size: NA
d_call: NA
v_call: TRBV24-1
j_call: TRBJ2-2

cdr3_aa: CASSRKGPDTQYF
cdr3_nt: TGTGCCAGCAGCCGGAAGGGCCCAGATACGCAGTATTTT
clone_size: NA
d_call: NA
v_call: TRBV7-2
j_call: TRBJ2-3

cdr3_aa: CASSLEGLAGGRKNIQYF
cdr3_nt: TGTGCCAGCAGCTTAGAGGGACTAGCGGGGGGCCGAAAAAACATTCAGTACTTC
clone_size: NA
d_call: TRBD2
v_call: TRBV11-1
j_call: TRBJ2-4

cdr3_aa: CSVVGQDALNTEAFF
cdr3_nt: TGCAGCGTTGTAGGGCAGGACGCTTTGAACACTGAAGCTTTCTTT
clone_size: few
d_call: NA
v_call: TRBV29-1
j_call: TRBJ1-1

cdr3_aa: CASSGRGYTEAFF
cdr3_nt: TGCGCCAGCAGCGGCAGGGGTTATACTGAAGCTTTCTTT
clone_size: many
d_call: NA
v_call: TRBV5-1
j_call: TRBJ1-1

cdr3_aa: CASSPTDRSNQPQHF
cdr3_nt: TGTGCCAGCAGCCCGACCGACAGAAGCAATCAGCCCCAGCATTTT
clone_size: many
d_call: NA
v_call: TRBV28
j_call: TRBJ1-5

cdr3_aa: CASSFGAGELFF
cdr3_nt: TGTGCCAGCAGCTTTGGCGCCGGGGAGCTGTTTTTT
clone_size: NA
d_call: NA
v_call: TRBV9
j_call: TRBJ2-2

cdr3_aa: CSARSYRAVYEQYF
cdr3_nt: TGCAGTGCTAGATCCTACAGGGCCGTCTACGAGCAGTACTTC
clone_size: many
d_call: NA
v_call: TRBV20-1
j_call: TRBJ2-7

cdr3_aa: CATSDFGQGRSNEQFF
cdr3_nt: TGTGCCACCAGTGATTTCGGTCAGGGACGTAGCAATGAGCAGTTCTTC
clone_size: few
d_call: NA
v_call: TRBV24-1
j_call: TRBJ2-1

cdr3_aa: CASKTQGNYNYGYTF
cdr3_nt: TGTGCCAGCAAAACACAGGGGAATTATAACTATGGCTACACCTTC
clone_size: many
d_call: TRBD1
v_call: TRBV6-5
j_call: TRBJ1-2

cdr3_aa: CAWSGSGNSPLHF
cdr3_nt: TGTGCCTGGAGTGGGTCCGGGAATTCACCCCTCCACTTT
clone_size: NA
d_call: NA
v_call: TRBV30
j_call: TRBJ1-6

cdr3_aa: CASSLDLGLANTEAFF
cdr3_nt: TGTGCCAGCAGCTTAGATCTCGGACTAGCGAACACTGAAGCTTTCTTT
clone_size: many
d_call: NA
v_call: TRBV11-2
j_call: TRBJ1-1

cdr3_aa: CASSPQGLRYGYTF
cdr3_nt: TGTGCCAGCAGTCCGCAGGGGCTACGCTATGGCTACACCTTC
clone_size: NA
d_call: NA
v_call: TRBV3-1
j_call: TRBJ1-2

cdr3_aa: CASSYPTSQGEAFF
cdr3_nt: TGTGCCAGCAGTTACCCAACCTCGCAAGGTGAAGCTTTCTTT
clone_size: few
d_call: NA
v_call: TRBV6-6
j_call: TRBJ1-1

cdr3_aa: CASSRSGSYEQYF
cdr3_nt: TGTGCCAGCAGCCGCAGCGGGTCCTACGAGCAGTACTTC
clone_size: many
d_call: NA
v_call: TRBV5-4
j_call: TRBJ2-7

cdr3_aa: CSEGQSGDTQYF
cdr3_nt: TGCAGCGAGGGACAGTCAGGAGATACGCAGTATTTT
clone_size: few
d_call: TRBD1
v_call: TRBV29-1
j_call: TRBJ2-3

cdr3_aa: CASSPRTGGSEKLFF
cdr3_nt: TGTGCCAGCAGCCCCCGGACAGGGGGCTCTGAAAAACTGTTTTTT
clone_size: NA
d_call: TRBD1
v_call: TRBV3-1
j_call: TRBJ1-4

cdr3_aa: CASSLDFQETQYF
cdr3_nt: TGTGCCAGCAGTTTAGACTTCCAAGAGACCCAGTACTTC
clone_size: NA
d_call: NA
v_call: TRBV28
j_call: TRBJ2-5

cdr3_aa: CATSAGGYDNQPQHF
cdr3_nt: TGTGCCACCTCTGCGGGGGGGTATGACAATCAGCCCCAGCATTTT
clone_size: few
d_call: NA
v_call: TRBV27
j_call: TRBJ1-5

cdr3_aa: CSASPGALGNSPLHF
cdr3_nt: TGCAGTGCTAGCCCAGGGGCCCTTGGGAATTCACCCCTCCACTTT
clone_size: NA
d_call: NA
v_call: TRBV20-1
j_call: TRBJ1-6

cdr3_aa: CASSLELATDTQYF
cdr3_nt: TGCGCCAGCAGCTTGGAGCTAGCAACAGATACGCAGTATTTT
clone_size: many
d_call: NA
v_call: TRBV5-1
j_call: TRBJ2-3

cdr3_aa: CSARTSGRAYEQYF
cdr3_nt: TGCAGTGCTAGGACTAGCGGGAGGGCCTACGAGCAGTACTTC
clone_size: NA
d_call: TRBD2
v_call: TRBV20-1
j_call: TRBJ2-7

cdr3_aa: CASSHDLVGEETQYF
cdr3_nt: TGTGCCAGCAGCCACGACCTAGTTGGAGAAGAGACCCAGTACTTC
clone_size: few
d_call: NA
v_call: TRBV9
j_call: TRBJ2-5

cdr3_aa: CASTQLAGGPGGELFF
cdr3_nt: TGTGCCAGCACCCAACTAGCGGGAGGGCCTGGCGGGGAGCTGTTTTTT
clone_size: few
d_call: TRBD2
v_call: TRBV6-2/TRBV6-3
j_call: TRBJ2-2

cdr3_aa: CASSLMVSSYNEQFF
cdr3_nt: TGTGCCAGCAGCCTGATGGTGAGCTCCTACAATGAGCAGTTCTTC
clone_size: NA
d_call: NA
v_call: TRBV3-1
j_call: TRBJ2-1

cdr3_aa: CASSKGETQYF
cdr3_nt: TGTGCCAGCAGCAAAGGAGAGACCCAGTACTTC
clone_size: few
d_call: NA
v_call: TRBV21-1
j_call: TRBJ2-5

cdr3_aa: CASSFGDSPLHF
cdr3_nt: TGTGCCAGCAGCTTTGGGGATTCACCCCTCCACTTT
clone_size: few
d_call: NA
v_call: TRBV7-8
j_call: TRBJ1-6

cdr3_aa: CASSRTGSDSPLHF
cdr3_nt: TGCGCCAGCTCCCGGACAGGGAGTGATTCACCCCTCCACTTT
clone_size: few
d_call: TRBD1
v_call: TRBV4-3
j_call: TRBJ1-6

cdr3_aa: CATSRDVSGFSYNEQFF
cdr3_nt: TGTGCCACCAGCAGAGATGTGAGCGGGTTCTCCTACAATGAGCAGTTCTTC
clone_size: many
d_call: NA
v_call: TRBV15
j_call: TRBJ2-1

cdr3_aa: CASSLGWPGEQYF
cdr3_nt: TGTGCCAGCAGTTTGGGGTGGCCCGGCGAGCAGTACTTC
clone_size: NA
d_call: NA
v_call: TRBV27
j_call: TRBJ2-7

cdr3_aa: CASSFLAGGQYEQYF
cdr3_nt: TGTGCCAGCAGCTTTCTAGCGGGAGGGCAATACGAGCAGTACTTC
clone_size: few
d_call: TRBD2
v_call: TRBV7-3
j_call: TRBJ2-7

cdr3_aa: CASSLVDSGWTEAFF
cdr3_nt: TGTGCCAGCAGCTTAGTGGACAGCGGGTGGACTGAAGCTTTCTTT
clone_size: many
d_call: NA
v_call: TRBV13
j_call: TRBJ1-1

cdr3_aa: CASSLGVWQYF
cdr3_nt: TGTGCCAGCAGCCTCGGTGTCTGGCAGTACTTC
clone_size: NA
d_call: NA
v_call: TRBV7-2
j_call: TRBJ2-7

cdr3_aa: CASRMRTGVNEQFF
cdr3_nt: TGTGCCAGCAGAATGCGGACAGGGGTAAATGAGCAGTTCTTC
clone_size: many
d_call: TRBD1
v_call: TRBV5-6
j_call: TRBJ2-1

cdr3_aa: CSVEGQGGNEQFF
cdr3_nt: TGCAGCGTTGAAGGGCAGGGAGGGAATGAGCAGTTCTTC
clone_size: NA
d_call: TRBD2
v_call: TRBV29-1
j_call: TRBJ2-1

cdr3_aa: CSASFPPYEQYF
cdr3_nt: TGCAGTGCTAGTTTCCCCCCCTACGAGCAGTACTTC
clone_size: few
d_call: NA
v_call: TRBV20-1
j_call: TRBJ2-7